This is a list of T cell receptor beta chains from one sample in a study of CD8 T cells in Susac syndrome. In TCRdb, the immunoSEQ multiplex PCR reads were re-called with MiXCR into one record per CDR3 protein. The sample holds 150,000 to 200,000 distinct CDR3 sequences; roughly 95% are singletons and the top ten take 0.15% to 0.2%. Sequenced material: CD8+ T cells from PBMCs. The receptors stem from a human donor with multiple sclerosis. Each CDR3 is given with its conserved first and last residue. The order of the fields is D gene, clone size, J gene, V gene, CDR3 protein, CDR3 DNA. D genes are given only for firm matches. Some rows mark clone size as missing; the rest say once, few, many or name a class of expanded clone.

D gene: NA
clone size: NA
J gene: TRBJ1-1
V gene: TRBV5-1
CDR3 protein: CASSLVGEPEAFF
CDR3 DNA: TGCGCCAGCAGCTTGGTAGGGGAACCTGAAGCTTTCTTT

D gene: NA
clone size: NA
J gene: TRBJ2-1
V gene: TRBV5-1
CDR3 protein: CASSLDTSRYNEQFF
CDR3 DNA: TGCGCCAGCAGCTTAGACACATCAAGATACAATGAGCAGTTCTTC

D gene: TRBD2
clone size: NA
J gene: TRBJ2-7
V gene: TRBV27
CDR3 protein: CASSRGGGGYEQYF
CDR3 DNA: TGTGCCAGCAGTCGGGGTGGCGGGGGGTACGAGCAGTACTTC

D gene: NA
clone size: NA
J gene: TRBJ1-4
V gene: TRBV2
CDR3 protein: CASSGGYATNEKLFF
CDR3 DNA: TGTGCCAGCAGTGGGGGCTACGCAACTAATGAAAAACTGTTTTTT

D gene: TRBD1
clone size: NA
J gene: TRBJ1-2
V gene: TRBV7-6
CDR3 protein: CASSLANRGSYTF
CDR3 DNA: TGTGCCAGCAGCTTAGCAAACAGGGGAAGCTACACCTTC

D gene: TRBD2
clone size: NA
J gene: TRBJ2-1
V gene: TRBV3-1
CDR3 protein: CASSQDSWTSESYNEQFF
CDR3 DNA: TGTGCCAGCAGCCAAGACTCTTGGACTAGCGAGTCCTACAATGAGCAGTTCTTC

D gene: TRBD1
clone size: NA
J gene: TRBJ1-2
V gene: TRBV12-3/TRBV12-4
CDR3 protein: CASSRGQGPNYGYTF
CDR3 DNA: TGTGCCAGCAGTCGTGGACAGGGACCGAACTATGGCTACACCTTC

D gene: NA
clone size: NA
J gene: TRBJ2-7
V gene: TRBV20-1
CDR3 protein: CSARDMFGGGGYEQYF
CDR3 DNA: TGCAGTGCTAGAGATATGTTTGGGGGAGGAGGCTACGAGCAGTACTTC

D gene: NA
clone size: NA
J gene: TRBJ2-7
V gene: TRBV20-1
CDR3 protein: CSATGELEDEQYF
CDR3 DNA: TGCAGTGCTACGGGGGAACTAGAGGACGAGCAGTACTTC

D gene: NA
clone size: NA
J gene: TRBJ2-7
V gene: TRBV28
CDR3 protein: CAGRDSGSYEQYF
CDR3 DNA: TGTGCAGGCCGGGACTCTGGGAGCTACGAGCAGTACTTC

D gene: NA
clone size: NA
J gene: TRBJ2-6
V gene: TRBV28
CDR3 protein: CASSLGNFRPGANVLTF
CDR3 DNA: TGTGCCAGCAGTTTGGGGAACTTCCGGCCCGGGGCCAACGTCCTGACTTTC

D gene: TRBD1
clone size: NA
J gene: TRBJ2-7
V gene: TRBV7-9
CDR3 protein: CASTDDRDEQYF
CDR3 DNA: TGTGCCAGCACCGATGACAGGGACGAGCAGTACTTC

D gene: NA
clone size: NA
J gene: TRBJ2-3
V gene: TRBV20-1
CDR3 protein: CSASPNTPAGLDTQYF
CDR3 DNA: TGCAGTGCTAGCCCCAATACCCCGGCGGGGTTAGATACGCAGTATTTT

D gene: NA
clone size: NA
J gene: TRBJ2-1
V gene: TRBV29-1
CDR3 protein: CSVWGSADTSSYNEQFF
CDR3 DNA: TGCAGCGTTTGGGGATCGGCAGATACGAGCTCCTACAATGAGCAGTTCTTC

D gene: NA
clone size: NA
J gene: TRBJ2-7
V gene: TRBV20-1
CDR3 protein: CSAERGIAYEQYF
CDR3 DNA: TGCAGTGCTGAGAGGGGGATTGCCTACGAGCAGTACTTC

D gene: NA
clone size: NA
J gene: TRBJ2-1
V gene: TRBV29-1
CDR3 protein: CSVDPELYNEQLF
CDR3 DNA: TGCAGCGTTGACCCAGAGCTCTACAATGAGCAGCTCTTC

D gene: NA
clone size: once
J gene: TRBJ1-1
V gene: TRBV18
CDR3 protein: CASSSLGRNTEAFF
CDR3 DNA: TGTGCCAGCTCGAGTTTGGGGCGGAACACTGAAGCTTTCTTT

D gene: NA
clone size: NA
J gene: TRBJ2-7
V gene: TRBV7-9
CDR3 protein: CASSQPGDPFEQYF
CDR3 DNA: TGTGCCAGCAGCCAACCGGGGGACCCCTTCGAGCAGTACTTC

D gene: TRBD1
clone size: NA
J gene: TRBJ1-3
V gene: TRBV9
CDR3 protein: CASSSGQRNTIYF
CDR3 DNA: TGTGCCAGCAGCTCGGGACAGAGGAACACCATATATTTT

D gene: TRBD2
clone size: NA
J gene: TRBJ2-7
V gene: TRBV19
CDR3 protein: CASSLGLAVWYEQYF
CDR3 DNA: TGTGCCAGTAGTTTGGGACTAGCGGTGTGGTACGAGCAGTACTTC

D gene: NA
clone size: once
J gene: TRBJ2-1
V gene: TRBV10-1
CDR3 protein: CASSEGEATVDEQFF
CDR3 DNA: TGCGCCAGCAGTGAGGGAGAGGCTACGGTCGATGAGCAGTTCTTC

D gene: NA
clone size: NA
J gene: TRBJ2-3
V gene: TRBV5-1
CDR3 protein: CASSYFQGSTDTQYF
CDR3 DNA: TGCGCCAGCAGCTACTTCCAGGGTAGCACAGATACGCAGTATTTT

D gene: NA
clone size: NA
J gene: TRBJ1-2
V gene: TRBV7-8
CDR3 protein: CASSLGGRVRYSYGYTF
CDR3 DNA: TGTGCCAGCAGCTTGGGGGGGAGGGTGCGATACTCCTATGGCTACACCTTC

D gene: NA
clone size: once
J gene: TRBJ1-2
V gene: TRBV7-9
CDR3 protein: CASSLGKGYTF
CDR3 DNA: TGTGCCAGCAGCTTGGGCAAAGGCTACACCTTC

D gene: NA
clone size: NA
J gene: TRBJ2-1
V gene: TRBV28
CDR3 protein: CASSFPDGSWPQFF
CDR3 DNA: TGTGCCAGCAGTTTCCCGGACGGTAGCTGGCCGCAGTTCTTC

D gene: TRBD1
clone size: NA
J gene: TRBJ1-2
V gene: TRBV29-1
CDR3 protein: CSVATGGPGYTF
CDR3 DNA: TGCAGCGTAGCGACAGGGGGCCCTGGCTACACCTTC

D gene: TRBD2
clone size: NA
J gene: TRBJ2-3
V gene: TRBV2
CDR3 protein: CASSEKGLAGGSTDTQYF
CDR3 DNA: TGTGCCAGCAGTGAAAAAGGACTAGCGGGAGGTAGCACAGATACGCAGTATTTT

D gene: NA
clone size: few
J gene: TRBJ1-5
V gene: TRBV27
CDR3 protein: CASSLPNQPQHF
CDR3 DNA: TGTGCCAGCAGCTTACCCAATCAGCCCCAGCATTTT

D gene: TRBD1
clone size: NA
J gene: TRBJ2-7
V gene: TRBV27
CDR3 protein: CASSSRQGLDEQYF
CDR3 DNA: TGTGCCAGCAGTTCGCGACAGGGTCTGGACGAGCAGTACTTC

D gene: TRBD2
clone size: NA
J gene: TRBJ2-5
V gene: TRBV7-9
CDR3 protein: CASSRTSGMEETQYF
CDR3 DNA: TGTGCCAGCAGCCGGACTAGCGGGATGGAAGAGACCCAGTACTTC

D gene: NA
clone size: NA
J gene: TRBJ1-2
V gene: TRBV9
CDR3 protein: CASSPRGESNYYGYTF
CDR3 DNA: TGTGCCAGCAGCCCGAGAGGAGAATCGAACTACTATGGCTACACCTTC

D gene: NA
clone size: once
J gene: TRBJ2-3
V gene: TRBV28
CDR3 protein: CASMGLEGTDTQYF
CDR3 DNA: TGTGCCAGCATGGGGTTAGAGGGGACAGATACGCAGTATTTT

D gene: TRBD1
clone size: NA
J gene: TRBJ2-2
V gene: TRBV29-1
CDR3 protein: CSTSGDRGTGELFF
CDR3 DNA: TGCAGCACGAGTGGGGACAGGGGAACCGGGGAGCTGTTTTTT

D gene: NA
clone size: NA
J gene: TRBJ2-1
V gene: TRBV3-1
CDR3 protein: CASSQDFTTRNEQFF
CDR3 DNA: TGTGCCAGCAGCCAAGATTTTACCACCCGTAATGAGCAGTTCTTC

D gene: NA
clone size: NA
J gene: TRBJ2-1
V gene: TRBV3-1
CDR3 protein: CASSQDPGTLEQFF
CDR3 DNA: TGTGCCAGCAGCCAAGATCCCGGGACTCTAGAGCAGTTCTTC

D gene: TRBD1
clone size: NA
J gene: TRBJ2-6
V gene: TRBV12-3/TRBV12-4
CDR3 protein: CASSTGNSGANVLTF
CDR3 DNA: TGTGCCAGCTCGACAGGGAACTCTGGGGCCAACGTCCTGACTTTC

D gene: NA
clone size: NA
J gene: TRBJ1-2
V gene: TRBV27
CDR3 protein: CASCFSGGAYGYTF
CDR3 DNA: TGTGCCAGCTGTTTTTCGGGGGGCGCGTATGGCTACACCTTC

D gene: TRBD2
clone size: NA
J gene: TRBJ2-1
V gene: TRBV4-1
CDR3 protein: CASSRAGTSGNNEQFF
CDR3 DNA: TGCGCCAGCAGCCGCGCTGGTACTAGCGGAAACAATGAGCAGTTCTTC

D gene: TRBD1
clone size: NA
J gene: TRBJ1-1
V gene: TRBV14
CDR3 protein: CASSQRGLGTEAFF
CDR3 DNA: TGTGCCAGCAGTCAAAGGGGGCTGGGCACTGAAGCTTTCTTT